Given below is one TCR beta chain in context. This clone was counted only a few times. What this receptor recognizes is not known. No much larger clone is present one base from it, and per-base qualities are unavailable. The time point label of this sample denotes: 24 weeks on oral tofacitinib. In light of the paper, this sample's treatment or condition label describes: oral pan-JAK inhibitor, 5-10 mg twice daily. From alopecia areata patients, peripheral blood was collected along with lesional scalp punch biopsies. After PBMCs were isolated by density centrifugation and stained for CD3, CD4 and CD8, a FACSAria was used to sort CD4+ and CD8+ T cells. The CDR3 sequence holds 14 residues, the cysteine and phenylalanine included. Left in the record is the CDR3 DNA by itself, 42 bases read in frame from the first base. The germline V gene specifies LGHNA as CDR1 and YSLEER as CDR2. V is pared back by 1 base and J by 4 bases, with 10 bases lying between the germline termini.

Library preparation employed the immunoSEQ multiplex PCR assay. RNA was extracted from all samples and reverse transcribed into cDNA as template for TCR sequencing. SuperScript III was used for first-strand cDNA synthesis, primed with a 2:1 mix of oligo-dT and random hexamers. A synthetic immune receptor repertoire was used to gauge amplification bias, and whatever bias remained was removed computationally. The source study handled its data this way. Raw reads were preprocessed to remove errors, and CDR3 was defined by IMGT conventions from the conserved cysteine to phenylalanine. Clonality was computed by normalizing Shannon entropy by log2 of the number of productive unique TCRs and subtracting the result from 1. Whether scalp clones were CD4 or CD8 was inferred by matching scalp TCRbeta sequences against CD4 and CD8 repertoires sorted from blood. The immuneACCESS repertoire file appears here via TCRdb, limited to in-frame rearrangements. These files lack a portion of the clones; in checked studies, under half of the deficit traces to unresolved V genes, and the cause of the others is not known. The V and J calls and clone size come from that table; D and trimming were worked out from the DNA. Within this sample are about 180,000 clones, with approximately 53% of them counted one time only. Together, the top ten hold approximately 10% of the sample.

This entry comes from a study of CD8+ T cells in alopecia areata listed by TCRdb under 2018. About the full investigation: The treated patients took part in an open-label pilot trial in which moderate-to-severe alopecia areata was treated with oral tofacitinib at 5 to 10 mg twice daily. Tofacitinib was given for 6 to 18 months, followed by 6 months of follow-up off drug to assess delayed response and recurrence. The SALT score, which quantifies the percentage of affected scalp surface area, was used to measure disease severity in treated patients. The study used high-throughput TCRbeta sequencing to examine T cell clonal expansion in alopecia areata, in both the C3H/HeJ mouse model and human patients. Scalp tissue and sorted CD4+ and CD8+ peripheral blood T cells from patchy and totalis/universalis alopecia areata patients and from healthy controls were covered by human TCRbeta sequencing. Biopsies were taken from tofacitinib-treated patients at baseline and again at 4 and 24 weeks into treatment, and several of those patients also had a later scalp biopsy. Scalp clonality was compared among normal scalp (n=4), patchy alopecia areata scalp (n=8), and alopecia totalis/universalis scalp (n=8). RNA was extracted with the PAXgene miRNA kit for fixed scalp, the miRNeasy kit for PBMCs, and the RNeasy kit for mouse skin. TCRbeta CDR3 regions were amplified by immunoSEQ multiplex PCR with 35 Vbeta forward and 13 Jbeta reverse primers. The paper's findings and limits, for the study overall: During tofacitinib treatment, many expanded lesional clones remained in scalp and blood, and this persistence may partly explain relapse after treatment is stopped. Tofacitinib significantly decreased scalp clonality and the number of expanded CD8+ clones among the top 100 scalp clones. Because the treated cohort was small and had just a single nonresponder, larger studies are needed to establish links between baseline CD8+ expansion and response. Lesional scalp, especially in alopecia totalis/universalis, showed higher clonality and more expanded CD8+ clones than normal scalp, suggesting antigenic drive. Shared TCR sequences between patients were less evident than in mice, which may be partly attributable to HLA diversity in the patient population. Unlike mouse skin, where gammadelta T cells dominate, normal human skin contains resident alphabeta T cells that get sequenced too, which complicates analysis of the scalp TCR repertoire.

This chain is built from TRBV4-3 and TRBJ1-1, with the D gene call left open. This TCR derives from a human donor with alopecia areata. Sequencing used CD8+ T cells sorted from blood, obtained at week 24, from a patient treated with tofacitinib. CDR3 sequence: CASSQAEGFTEAFF. In nucleotide form, the sequence is TGCGCCAGCAGCCAAGCGGAGGGATTCACTGAAGCTTTCTTT.